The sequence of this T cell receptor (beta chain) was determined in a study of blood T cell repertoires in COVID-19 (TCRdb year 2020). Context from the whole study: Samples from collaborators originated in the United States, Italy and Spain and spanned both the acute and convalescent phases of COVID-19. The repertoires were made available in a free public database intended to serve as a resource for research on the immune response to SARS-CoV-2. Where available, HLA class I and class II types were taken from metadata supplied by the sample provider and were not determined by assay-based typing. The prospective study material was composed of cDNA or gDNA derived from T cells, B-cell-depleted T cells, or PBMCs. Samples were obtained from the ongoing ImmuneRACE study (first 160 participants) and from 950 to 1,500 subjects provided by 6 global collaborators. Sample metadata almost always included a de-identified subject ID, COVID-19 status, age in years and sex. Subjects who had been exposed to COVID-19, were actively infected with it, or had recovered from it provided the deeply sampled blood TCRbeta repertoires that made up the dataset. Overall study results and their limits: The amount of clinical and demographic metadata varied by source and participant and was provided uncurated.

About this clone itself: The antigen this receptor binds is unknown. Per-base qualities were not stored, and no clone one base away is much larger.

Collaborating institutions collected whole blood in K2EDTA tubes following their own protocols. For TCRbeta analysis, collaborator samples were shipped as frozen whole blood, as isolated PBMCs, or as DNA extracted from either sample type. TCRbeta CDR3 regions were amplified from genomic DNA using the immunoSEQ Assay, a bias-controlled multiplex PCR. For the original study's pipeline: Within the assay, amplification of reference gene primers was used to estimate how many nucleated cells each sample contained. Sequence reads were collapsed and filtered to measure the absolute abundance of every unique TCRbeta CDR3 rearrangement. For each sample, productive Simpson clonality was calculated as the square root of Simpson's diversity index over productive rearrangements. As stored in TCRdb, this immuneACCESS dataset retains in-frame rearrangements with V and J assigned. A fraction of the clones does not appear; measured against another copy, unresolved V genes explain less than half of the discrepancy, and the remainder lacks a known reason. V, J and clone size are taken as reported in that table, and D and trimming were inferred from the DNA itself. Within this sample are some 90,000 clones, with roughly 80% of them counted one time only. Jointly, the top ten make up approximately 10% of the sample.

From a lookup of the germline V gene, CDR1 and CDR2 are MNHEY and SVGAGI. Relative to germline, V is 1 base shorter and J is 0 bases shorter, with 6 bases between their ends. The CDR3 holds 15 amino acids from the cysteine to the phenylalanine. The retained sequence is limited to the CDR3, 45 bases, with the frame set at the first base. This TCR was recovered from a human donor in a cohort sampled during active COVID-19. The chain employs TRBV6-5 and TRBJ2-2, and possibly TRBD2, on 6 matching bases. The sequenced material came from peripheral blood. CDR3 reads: CASSYWGANTGELFF. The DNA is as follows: TGTGCCAGCAGTTACTGGGGGGCGAACACCGGGGAGCTGTTTTTT.